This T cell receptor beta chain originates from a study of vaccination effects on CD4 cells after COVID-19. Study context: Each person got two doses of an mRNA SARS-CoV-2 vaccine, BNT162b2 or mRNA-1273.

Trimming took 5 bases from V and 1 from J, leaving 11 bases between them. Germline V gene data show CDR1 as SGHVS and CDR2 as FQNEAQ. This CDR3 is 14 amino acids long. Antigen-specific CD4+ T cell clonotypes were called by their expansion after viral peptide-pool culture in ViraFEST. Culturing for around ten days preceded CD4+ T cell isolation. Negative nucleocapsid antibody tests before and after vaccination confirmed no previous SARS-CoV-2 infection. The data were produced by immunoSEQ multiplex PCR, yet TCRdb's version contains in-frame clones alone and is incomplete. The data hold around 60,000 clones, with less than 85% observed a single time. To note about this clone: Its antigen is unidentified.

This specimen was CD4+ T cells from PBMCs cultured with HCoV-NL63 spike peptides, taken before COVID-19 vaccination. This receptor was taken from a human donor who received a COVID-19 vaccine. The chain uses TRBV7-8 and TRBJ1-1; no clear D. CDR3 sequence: CASSLDRGNTEAFF. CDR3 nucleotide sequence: TGTGCCAGCAGCCTAGACCGGGGGAACACTGAAGCTTTCTTT.